Listed below are T cell receptor beta chains from one sample, sequenced in a study of T cell responses to AZD1222 COVID-19 vaccine. The table came from immunoSEQ multiplex PCR; TCRdb's copy has only in-frame clones and leaves some out. In the table there are approximately 73,000 clones, about 82% of which are singletons. The specimen comprised peripheral blood, sampled on day 0 of AZD1222 vaccination. Receptor source: an adult in good health. CDR3s include the opening cysteine and the closing phenylalanine or tryptophan. Fields, in order: CDR3 DNA, CDR3 protein, D gene, clone size, J gene, V gene. D genes are given only for firm matches. Expanded clones get a size class; other rows say once, few or many, or leave the size out.

CDR3nt: TGTGCCAGCAGCTTAGGAGCGGGGGGTTTCTCCTACGAGCAGTACTTC; CDR3aa: CASSLGAGGFSYEQYF; d_gene: TRBD2; abundance: -; j_gene: TRBJ2-7; v_gene: TRBV7-9
CDR3nt: TGTGCCAGCAGTTCGGAAGGTGGTTGGTATCAGCCCCAGCATTTT; CDR3aa: CASSSEGGWYQPQHF; d_gene: -; abundance: -; j_gene: TRBJ1-5; v_gene: TRBV28
CDR3nt: TGTGCCAGGTCATCTGGAGAGACCCAGTACTTC; CDR3aa: CARSSGETQYF; d_gene: -; abundance: few; j_gene: TRBJ2-5; v_gene: TRBV11-3
CDR3nt: TGTGCCAGCAGCCACCTAGACCGCGGGATTAACACCGGGGAGCTGTTTTTT; CDR3aa: CASSHLDRGINTGELFF; d_gene: -; abundance: medium-sized; j_gene: TRBJ2-2; v_gene: TRBV4-2
CDR3nt: TGTGCCAGCAGTTACTCGGACAGGGCATACCAGCCCCAGCATTTT; CDR3aa: CASSYSDRAYQPQHF; d_gene: TRBD1; abundance: -; j_gene: TRBJ1-5; v_gene: TRBV6-2/TRBV6-3
CDR3nt: TGTGCCAGCAGTGAACAGGCAGGGTCTAGTCAGCCCCAGCATTTT; CDR3aa: CASSEQAGSSQPQHF; d_gene: -; abundance: few; j_gene: TRBJ1-5; v_gene: TRBV6-1
CDR3nt: TGTGCCAGCAGCTTGGATAGGAGCGCTGAAGCTTTCTTT; CDR3aa: CASSLDRSAEAFF; d_gene: -; abundance: -; j_gene: TRBJ1-1; v_gene: TRBV7-2
CDR3nt: TGTGCCAGCAGTGTCCTGGGGGCTTCTAATGAAAAACTGTTTTTT; CDR3aa: CASSVLGASNEKLFF; d_gene: -; abundance: -; j_gene: TRBJ1-4; v_gene: TRBV2
CDR3nt: TGTGCCAGCAGCTTGGTAGGTATGGCCGATCAGCCCCAGCATTTT; CDR3aa: CASSLVGMADQPQHF; d_gene: -; abundance: -; j_gene: TRBJ1-5; v_gene: TRBV5-6
CDR3nt: TGTGCCAGCAGCCCGCTCCGGAACACTGAAGCTTTCTTT; CDR3aa: CASSPLRNTEAFF; d_gene: -; abundance: -; j_gene: TRBJ1-1; v_gene: TRBV7-8
CDR3nt: TGTGCCAGCAGCTTAGGGCTTAACAATGAGCAGTTCTTC; CDR3aa: CASSLGLNNEQFF; d_gene: -; abundance: -; j_gene: TRBJ2-1; v_gene: TRBV5-5
CDR3nt: TGTGCCAGCAGCCAAGAACCGACAGGGTTAGGTAACACTGAAGCTTTCTTT; CDR3aa: CASSQEPTGLGNTEAFF; d_gene: TRBD1; abundance: -; j_gene: TRBJ1-1; v_gene: TRBV14
CDR3nt: TGCGCCAGCAGCTTGCTACCGAGGACTAATGAAAAACTGTTTTTT; CDR3aa: CASSLLPRTNEKLFF; d_gene: -; abundance: -; j_gene: TRBJ1-4; v_gene: TRBV5-1
CDR3nt: TGTGCCAGCAGCGGTGCTATAGGAACAGAGACCCAGTACTTC; CDR3aa: CASSGAIGTETQYF; d_gene: -; abundance: -; j_gene: TRBJ2-5; v_gene: TRBV7-7
CDR3nt: TGCGCCAGCAGCCAAGGTTTGGGACAGGGGGAAGATACGCAGTATTTT; CDR3aa: CASSQGLGQGEDTQYF; d_gene: TRBD1; abundance: -; j_gene: TRBJ2-3; v_gene: TRBV4-1
CDR3nt: TGTGCCAGCAGCCAGGGACTAGCGGGAAACACCGGGGAGCTGTTTTTT; CDR3aa: CASSQGLAGNTGELFF; d_gene: TRBD2; abundance: -; j_gene: TRBJ2-2; v_gene: TRBV7-2
CDR3nt: TGTGCCAGCAGCTTGGCCTTGGGGGGGCAAACTTCACCCCTCCACTTT; CDR3aa: CASSLALGGQTSPLHF; d_gene: -; abundance: -; j_gene: TRBJ1-6; v_gene: TRBV5-6
CDR3nt: TGTGCCAGTAGTATTTTGGTAGCGGGAGCCAATGAGCAGTTCTTC; CDR3aa: CASSILVAGANEQFF; d_gene: TRBD2; abundance: -; j_gene: TRBJ2-1; v_gene: TRBV19
CDR3nt: TGTGCCAGTAGTATGACTGCGTCCTACGAGCAGTACTTC; CDR3aa: CASSMTASYEQYF; d_gene: -; abundance: -; j_gene: TRBJ2-7; v_gene: TRBV19
CDR3nt: TGCGCCAGCAGCCAAGATATGGGAAACGGCCAGCCCCAGCATTTT; CDR3aa: CASSQDMGNGQPQHF; d_gene: -; abundance: once; j_gene: TRBJ1-5; v_gene: TRBV4-1
CDR3nt: TGTGCCAGCAGCTCAGACAGGACAGCTAACTATGGCTACACCTTC; CDR3aa: CASSSDRTANYGYTF; d_gene: -; abundance: -; j_gene: TRBJ1-2; v_gene: TRBV7-9
CDR3nt: TGTGCCAGCAGCGTAGGACTAGCGGGGGGCGAGAACACCGGGGAGCTGTTTTTT; CDR3aa: CASSVGLAGGENTGELFF; d_gene: TRBD2; abundance: -; j_gene: TRBJ2-2; v_gene: TRBV9
CDR3nt: TGCGCCAGCAGCCAAGAAGGGTACATGAACACTGAAGCTTTCTTT; CDR3aa: CASSQEGYMNTEAFF; d_gene: -; abundance: -; j_gene: TRBJ1-1; v_gene: TRBV4-3
CDR3nt: TGTGCCACCAGCAGAGATACGGGGATAGGGCAGCCCCAGCATTTT; CDR3aa: CATSRDTGIGQPQHF; d_gene: -; abundance: once; j_gene: TRBJ1-5; v_gene: TRBV15
CDR3nt: TGTGCCAGTAGTAAGCCCTGGCTAGCGGGTACCTCCTATGAGCAGTTCTTC; CDR3aa: CASSKPWLAGTSYEQFF; d_gene: TRBD2; abundance: -; j_gene: TRBJ2-1; v_gene: TRBV19
CDR3nt: TGCGCCAGCACGAATGGACATTCTAGCACAGATACGCAGTATTTT; CDR3aa: CASTNGHSSTDTQYF; d_gene: -; abundance: -; j_gene: TRBJ2-3; v_gene: TRBV5-1
CDR3nt: TGTGCCAGCAGCGGGGGGAGCGGGGTGGAGTACACCGGGGAGCTGTTTTTT; CDR3aa: CASSGGSGVEYTGELFF; d_gene: TRBD2; abundance: -; j_gene: TRBJ2-2; v_gene: TRBV9
CDR3nt: TGTGCCAGCAGCTTCTATCCTGACATTCAGTACTTC; CDR3aa: CASSFYPDIQYF; d_gene: -; abundance: -; j_gene: TRBJ2-4; v_gene: TRBV7-2
CDR3nt: TGTGCCAGCAGTGTCGGGGACAGCTATGGCTACACCTTC; CDR3aa: CASSVGDSYGYTF; d_gene: TRBD1; abundance: -; j_gene: TRBJ1-2; v_gene: TRBV6-1
CDR3nt: TGTGCCAGCAGCCTTGACGTAGGGGTTTCCTACAATGAGCAGTTCTTC; CDR3aa: CASSLDVGVSYNEQFF; d_gene: -; abundance: -; j_gene: TRBJ2-1; v_gene: TRBV14
CDR3nt: TGTGCCAGCAGTTACTCGGGGATGGTGCACTATGGCTACACCTTC; CDR3aa: CASSYSGMVHYGYTF; d_gene: -; abundance: -; j_gene: TRBJ1-2; v_gene: TRBV6-5
CDR3nt: TGTGCCAGTAGTATAGATCGGGACAGCAATCAGCCCCAGCATTTT; CDR3aa: CASSIDRDSNQPQHF; d_gene: -; abundance: -; j_gene: TRBJ1-5; v_gene: TRBV19
CDR3nt: TGTGCCAGCAGCTCCACCATAAAAAGACAGGGATCGAGCTCCTACGAGCAGTACTTC; CDR3aa: CASSSTIKRQGSSSYEQYF; d_gene: TRBD1; abundance: -; j_gene: TRBJ2-7; v_gene: TRBV5-6
CDR3nt: TGTGCCAGCAGTATCGGGACTAGCGGGAGAGGTACGCAGTATTTT; CDR3aa: CASSIGTSGRGTQYF; d_gene: TRBD2; abundance: few; j_gene: TRBJ2-3; v_gene: TRBV2